The 20 T cell receptor beta chains reported below all come from one sample, sequenced in a study of response to subunit inactivated influenza vaccine. One entry per CDR3 protein results from TCRdb running MiXCR on the RT-PCR reads. Among hundreds of thousands of distinct CDR3 sequences, approximately 15% were seen once, and the ten largest hold roughly 10%. The sample consisted of PBMCs from blood, taken 12 days after vaccination. These receptors originate from a man between 45 and 60 years old who received an inactivated influenza vaccine.

This clonotype was counted between two and nine times. The rearrangement joins TRBV9 to TRBJ2-3, with D possibly TRBD2 on 5 matching bases. The germline V gene has CDR1 SGDLS and CDR2 YYNGEE. CDR3 length: 14 amino acids. V was cut by 1 base and J by 0 bases, with 6 bases left in between. This CDR3 reads CASSVRGSTDTQYF. CDR3 DNA: TGTGCCAGCAGCGTACGAGGGAGCACAGATACGCAGTATTTT.

The chain combines TRBV11-2 with TRBJ2-2, with 7 bases identical to TRBD1. Losses at the gene ends were 7 bases for V and 7 bases for J; bases not matched to a gene: 6. CDR3 length: 13 amino acids. Germline CDR1 reads SGHAT; CDR2 reads FQNNGV. The CDR3 loop reads CASMTGLGGELFF. The DNA for the CDR3 is TGTGCCAGCATGACAGGGTTGGGCGGGGAGCTGTTTTTT.

This chain links TRBV3-1 with TRBJ2-7; D call uncertain. This CDR3 spans 15 amino acids. Germline-derived CDR1 and CDR2 are LGHDT and YNNKEL (reference sequence). The germline V and J ends were trimmed by 1 base and 2 bases, with 12 bases remaining between them. The CDR3 DNA reads TGTGCCAGCAGCCAAGGGCCGAGTCAGGCCTACGAGCAGTACTTC. It codes for CASSQGPSQAYEQYF.

V usage is TRBV20-1 and J usage is TRBJ2-5; 8 bases fit TRBD2. The germline gives CDR1 DFQATT, CDR2 SNEGSKA (reference sequence). The CDR3 covers 12 residues. After removal of 6 bases from V and 5 bases from J, the junction contained 5 bases not matched to a gene. The CDR3 bases are TGCAGTGCCCAGAGCGGGGGTGAGACCCAGTACTTC. It is translated as CSAQSGGETQYF.

This clonotype was counted many times. This chain uses TRBV28 with TRBJ2-5; 8 bases match TRBD1. The germline gives CDR1 MDHEN, CDR2 SYDVKM. V lost 4 bases to trimming and J lost 5 bases; unmatched junction nucleotides: 12. The CDR3 totals 16 residues. Written as DNA, the CDR3 is TGTGCCAGCAGTTCGGGGACAGGCGAGCTCGGTGAGACCCAGTACTTC. Amino acids: CASSSGTGELGETQYF.

The table lists this clonotype with many counts. The V and J genes are TRBV5-1 and TRBJ2-5; 8 nucleotides line up with TRBD2. Germline V CDR1 and CDR2: SGHRS, YFSETQ. The V segment lost 4 bases and the J segment 5 bases; nucleotides outside the gene matches: 10. This CDR3 region has 15 residues. The CDR3 bases are TGCGCCAGCAGCACCGGGACTGTAGCGGGGGAGACCCAGTACTTC. It is translated as CASSTGTVAGETQYF.

A few counts support this clonotype. The CDR3 sequence: CASSFLYEQYF. CDR3 coding DNA: TGTGCCAGCAGCTTCCTCTACGAGCAGTACTTC. The chain has TRBV3-1 and TRBJ2-7; D gene unclear. Germline CDR1 and CDR2: LGHDT and YNNKEL (reference sequence). This CDR3 has 11 amino acids. V shed 5 bases and J shed 3 bases, with 5 bases lying between them.

This chain links TRBV5-1 with TRBJ2-7; 7 nucleotides line up with TRBD2. V lost 2 bases and J lost 2; bases outside the gene matches: 7. CDR1 SGHRS and CDR2 YFSETQ come from the germline V gene. CDR3 length: 15 amino acids. The CDR3 nucleotides read TGCGCCAGCAGCTTTATGGAGCGGGGCGCCTACGAGCAGTACTTC. Translation gives CASSFMERGAYEQYF. The variable domain in full, with the rest retrieved from reference TRBV5-1 and TRBJ2-7, is KAGVTQTPRYLIKTRGQQVTLSCSPISGHRSVSWYQQTPGQGLQFLFEYFSETQRNKGNFPGRFSGRQFSNSRSEMNVSTLELGDSALYLCASSFMERGAYEQYFGPGTRLTVT.

J is TRBJ2-2 and V is TRBV4-3; 8 nucleotides align to TRBD2. CDR3 length equals 17 residues. Germline loops: CDR1 LGHNA, CDR2 YSLEER. The trim removed 0 bases at V and 6 bases at J, leaving 9 bases unmatched. The CDR3 protein is CASSQEKAGALSGELFF. In nucleotides, the CDR3 is TGCGCCAGCAGCCAAGAAAAAGCGGGGGCGCTATCCGGGGAGCTGTTTTTT.

The chain couples TRBV7-2 to TRBJ2-7; perhaps TRBD2 as D (5 bases). CDR3 length equals 15 residues. The V gene lost 2 bases and the J gene lost 2 bases, with 13 bases spanning the gap. Germline V gene sequence: CDR1 SGHTA, CDR2 FQGNSA. As DNA, the CDR3 is TGTGCCAGCAGCTTATGGGCACTAGGGCCCTACGAGCAGTACTTC. As protein: CASSLWALGPYEQYF. The whole variable domain, filled in from reference TRBV7-2 and TRBJ2-7, reads GAGVSQSPSNKVTEKGKDVELRCDPISGHTALYWYRQSLGQGLEFLIYFQGNSAPDKSGLPSDRFSAERTGGSVSTLTIQRTQQEDSAVYLCASSLWALGPYEQYFGPGTRLTVT.

The rearrangement links TRBV10-2 to TRBJ2-5, with D tentatively TRBD1 or TRBD2 (6 bases each). This CDR3 region has 13 residues. Germline lookup yields CDR1 WSHSY and CDR2 SAAADI. V lost 6 bases and J lost 0, with 8 bases in between. CDR3 in amino acids: CASRGGYQETQYF. The CDR3 DNA is TGCGCCAGCAGAGGGGGGTACCAAGAGACCCAGTACTTC.

This clonotype was seen more than once but under ten times. The chain links TRBV5-8 to TRBJ2-5, with D possibly TRBD2 on 6 matching bases. The CDR3 is 13 residues long. V lost 9 bases to trimming and J lost 5 bases, with 17 bases between them. CDR1 SGHTS and CDR2 YDEGEE come from the germline V gene. CDR3 loop: CATQGRAGETQYF. In nucleotides, the CDR3 is TGTGCCACCCAAGGAAGGGCGGGGGAGACCCAGTACTTC.

In this sample, this clonotype turned up a few times. The chain is built from TRBV12-3 or TRBV12-4 and TRBJ1-2; D remains ambiguous. The CDR3 spans 14 residues. V lost 6 bases and J lost 0, with 11 bases in between. CDR3 sequence reads: CASRPYGANYGYTF. As DNA, the CDR3 is TGTGCCAGCAGACCATACGGGGCTAACTATGGCTACACCTTC.

V is TRBV5-1 and J is TRBJ2-6, with 8 positions matching TRBD2. The CDR3 spans 20 residues. V shed 0 bases and J 2 bases; nucleotides not matched to a gene: 13. Germline V gene data show CDR1 as SGHRS and CDR2 as YFSETQ. The CDR3 nucleotides read TGCGCCAGCAGCTTGGTACCGGGAGGGGCCCGGGGTACTGGGGCCAACGTCCTGACTTTC. Translation: CASSLVPGGARGTGANVLTF.

The chain uses TRBV7-2 and TRBJ2-5; a possible D gene is TRBD1 (7 bases). Trimming took 5 bases from V and 4 from J, leaving 17 bases between them. Germline CDR1 reads SGHTA; CDR2 reads FQGNSA. This CDR3 is built from 15 residues. The CDR3 sequence is CASSPPGGIVETQYF. DNA of the CDR3: TGTGCCAGCAGCCCCCCAGGGGGGATAGTAGAGACCCAGTACTTC.

This clonotype was counted only a few times. Written as DNA, the CDR3 is TGTGCCAGCATCCTAACTAGGGGGGAGACCCAGTACTTC. As protein: CASILTRGETQYF. The chain combines TRBV7-2 with TRBJ2-5, with a tentative D call TRBD1 (6 bases). Trimming stripped 7 bases from V and 5 bases from J, with 14 bases between. The germline gives CDR1 SGHTA, CDR2 FQGNSA. This CDR3 has 13 residues.

This clonotype turned up a few times. The chain links TRBV12-3 or TRBV12-4 to TRBJ2-5; 7 nucleotides align to TRBD1. This CDR3 region has 15 residues. J lost 5 bases, V lost 3 bases, and 9 bases had no gene match. The CDR3 DNA sequence: TGTGCCAGCAGTTTTGGGACAGTCCTCACGGAGACCCAGTACTTC. This translates into CASSFGTVLTETQYF.

The chain employs TRBV13 and TRBJ2-7; possible D gene TRBD2, 5 bases. Germline CDR1 PRHDT, CDR2 FYEKMQ (reference sequence). The length of the CDR3 is 16 residues. Deletions cut 0 bases from V and 3 bases from J, with 15 bases between. CDR3 amino acids: CASSLGSRGGNYEQYF. The DNA of the CDR3 is TGTGCCAGCAGCTTAGGCTCTCGGGGTGGCAACTACGAGCAGTACTTC.

Only a few counts were recorded for this clonotype. V gene TRBV10-3 combines with J gene TRBJ2-7, with 12 bases lining up with TRBD1. The CDR3 is 15 residues long. The V and J ends lost 4 bases and 2 bases, in that order; junction bases with no gene match: 3. Germline assignment: CDR1 ENHRY and CDR2 SYGVKD. In nucleotides, the CDR3 is TGTGCCATCAGTGGGGGACAGGGGGCGACCTACGAGCAGTACTTC. It yields the protein CAISGGQGATYEQYF.

Here the CDR3 DNA reads TGCGCCAGCAGCTTGGCCGGGACGGGGGGAAGTAGCAATCAGCCCCAGCATTTT. Translating it yields CASSLAGTGGSSNQPQHF. V and J are TRBV5-1 and TRBJ1-5; D possibly corresponds to TRBD1 (5 bases). Trimming removed 0 bases from V and 0 bases from J, with 16 bases in between. The germline V gene encodes CDR1 SGHRS and CDR2 YFSETQ. This CDR3 comprises 18 residues.